Each of the 31 T cell receptor beta chains below was sequenced from the same sample in a study of shared clonotypes between healthy human individuals. The method was immunoSEQ multiplex PCR; TCRdb's version includes in-frame clones alone and lacks a portion of them. The profile shows about 2 million clones, 95% of them singletons. The sample consisted of naive CD4+ T cells sorted from blood. Noted subset: CD45RA+ positively selected. These receptors were obtained from a man aged 18 to 30 in good health.

This chain links TRBV4-2 with TRBJ1-5; TRBD1 aligns across 10 bases. This CDR3 is 18 amino acids long. Trimming removed 3 bases from V and 4 bases from J; junction bases left unmatched: 12. Germline CDR1 is LGHNA and CDR2 is YNFKEQ. The CDR3, as DNA: TGTGCCAGCAGCCAGGGTCCGGGGACAGGGGTGGATAATCAGCCCCAGCATTTT. Its translation is CASSQGPGTGVDNQPQHF.

The chain employs TRBV15 and TRBJ2-7; the match to TRBD1 covers 9 bases. Trimming cost V 0 bases and J 1 base; bases outside gene matches: 1. In germline, CDR1 is LNHNV, CDR2 YYDKDF (reference sequence). This CDR3 contains 15 residues. Here the CDR3 reads CATSREGTGSYEQYF. The CDR3 DNA reads as TGTGCCACCAGCAGAGAGGGGACAGGGTCCTACGAGCAGTACTTC.

The V call is TRBV7-9, the J call TRBJ1-1; D remains unclear. The germline V and J ends were trimmed by 4 bases and 1 base, with 13 bases remaining between them. CDR1 and CDR2 (germline): SEHNR, FQNEAQ (reference sequence). The CDR3 extends over 15 amino acids. The CDR3 reads CASSSRAGRNTEAFF. For the CDR3, the DNA is TGTGCCAGCAGCTCCCGGGCCGGTCGGAACACTGAAGCTTTCTTT.

This chain uses TRBV10-3 with TRBJ1-5, with 9 nucleotides matching TRBD1. With 10 bases clipped from V and 4 bases from J, the junction kept 5 bases outside the gene matches. CDR3 length: 13 residues. Germline CDR1 is ENHRY and CDR2 is SYGVKD. DNA for the CDR3: TGTGCCACCACGGGACAGGGTAATCAGCCCCAGCATTTT. It specifies CATTGQGNQPQHF.

The CDR3 spells CSVEKGKGAGTGELFF. CDR3 bases: TGCAGCGTTGAAAAGGGGAAGGGGGCCGGCACCGGGGAGCTGTTTTTT. The chain uses TRBV29-1 and TRBJ2-2, with TRBD1 identical over 7 bases. Germline CDR1 and CDR2: SQVTM and ANQGSEA. CDR3 length equals 16 residues. With V trimmed by 2 bases and J by 4 bases, 10 bases remained unmatched.

The V gene is TRBV2, the J gene TRBJ1-6; 7 bases agree with TRBD1. Trimming cost V 4 bases and J 4 bases; bases outside gene matches: 7. CDR1 is SNHLY, CDR2 FYNNEI, per germline. The CDR3 contains 16 residues. The CDR3 DNA is TGTGCCAGCAGTGTGTCCGGGACAGTATATAATTCACCCCTCCACTTT. Translating it yields CASSVSGTVYNSPLHF.

The rearrangement links TRBV5-1 to TRBJ2-3; D is possibly TRBD1 or TRBD2 (5 bases each). Trimming stripped 4 bases from V and 6 bases from J, with 15 bases between. This CDR3 is 14 amino acids long. Germline V CDR1 and CDR2: SGHRS, YFSETQ. CDR3 coding DNA: TGCGCCAGCAGCAGACGGTCGGGGCAGGATACGCAGTATTTT. Translating gives CASSRRSGQDTQYF.

The CDR3 sequence: CASSPTGTLNYGYTF. CDR3 sequence (DNA): TGTGCCAGCTCGCCTACCGGGACACTTAACTATGGCTACACCTTC. The J gene is TRBJ1-2, the V gene TRBV6-5; tentative D call: TRBD1 (6 bases). The CDR3 sequence is 15 residues long. Germline V lookup: CDR1 MNHEY, CDR2 SVGAGI. The V end lost 8 bases, the J end lost 1 base, and 17 bases lay between the germline ends.

Note on this clone: Different DNA sequences within this sample yield the same CDR3. This rearrangement joins TRBV28 to TRBJ1-2; a possible D gene is TRBD1 (6 bases). V dropped 3 bases and J dropped 4 bases, with 9 bases sitting between them. The CDR3 sequence is 13 residues long. CDR1 is MDHEN and CDR2 is SYDVKM in the germline V gene. For the CDR3, the DNA is TGTGCCAGCAGTTTGGGGGCTCCCTATGGCTACACCTTC. This sequence encodes CASSLGAPYGYTF.

A remark on this clone: Within the sample, other DNA sequences also encode this same CDR3. This chain uses TRBV6-5 with TRBJ1-1; D is unresolved. Deletions cut 0 bases from V and 7 bases from J, with 6 bases between. The CDR3 covers 12 residues. Germline-derived CDR1 and CDR2 are MNHEY and SVGAGI. CDR3 sequence: CASSYSSGEAFF. Here the CDR3 DNA reads TGTGCCAGCAGTTACTCGTCGGGTGAAGCTTTCTTT.

This clone was seen just once. This chain links TRBV10-2 with TRBJ2-1; D call uncertain. The CDR3 spans 13 residues. V lost 0 bases and J 10 bases, leaving 10 bases between the germline ends. Germline V lookup: CDR1 WSHSY, CDR2 SAAADI. This CDR3 reads CASSESRRSEQFF. CDR3 DNA sequence: TGCGCCAGCAGTGAGTCGAGGCGCTCCGAGCAGTTCTTC.

The J gene is TRBJ2-3, the V gene TRBV19, with D possibly TRBD2 on 6 matching bases. This CDR3 contains 15 residues. Germline V gene data show CDR1 as LNHDA and CDR2 as SQIVND (reference sequence). V was cut by 4 bases and J by 2 bases, with 13 bases left in between. CDR3 region: CASSNVGGNTDTQYF. CDR3 nucleotide sequence: TGTGCCAGTAGTAATGTCGGCGGGAACACAGATACGCAGTATTTT.

This chain connects TRBV5-1 to TRBJ1-2; D unresolved. In germline, CDR1 is SGHRS, CDR2 YFSETQ. V was cut by 0 bases and J by 7 bases, with 13 bases left in between. This CDR3 is built from 14 residues. The CDR3 DNA sequence: TGCGCCAGCAGCTTGGGACATGTGAATATTGGCTACACCTTC. Translation gives CASSLGHVNIGYTF.

The chain carries TRBV19 and TRBJ2-7; D may correspond to TRBD1 or TRBD2 (6 bases each). The CDR3 extends over 15 amino acids. Germline lookup yields CDR1 LNHDA and CDR2 SQIVND (reference sequence). Trimming took off 3 bases at V and 0 bases at J, with 12 bases between the two ends. CDR3 residues: CASSMGGSSSYEQYF. The CDR3 DNA sequence: TGTGCCAGTAGTATGGGGGGCTCCAGCTCCTACGAGCAGTACTTC.

The V and J genes are TRBV5-6 and TRBJ1-3; 7 bases are shared with TRBD1. The CDR3 length is 14 residues. The J segment lost 2 bases and the V segment lost 4 bases, leaving 3 bases of the junction unmatched. Germline V CDR1 and CDR2: SGHDT, YYEEEE. CDR3 DNA sequence: TGTGCCAGCAGCATAACAGGGGCTGGAAACACCATATATTTT. Amino acid sequence: CASSITGAGNTIYF.

The rearrangement links TRBV13 to TRBJ2-4; possibly TRBD1 for D (5 bases). The CDR3 extends over 15 amino acids. Per the germline V gene, CDR1 is PRHDT and CDR2 is FYEKMQ (reference sequence). The V end lost 5 bases, the J end lost 7 bases, and 18 bases lay between the germline ends. The CDR3 region has the DNA TGTGCCAGCAGCCTCACAGGCAACCCTGGGAACATTCAGTACTTC. Protein product: CASSLTGNPGNIQYF. Full variable domain (rest looked up from reference TRBV13 and TRBJ2-4): AAGVIQSPRHLIKEKRETATLKCYPIPRHDTVYWYQQGPGQDPQFLISFYEKMQSDKGSIPDRFSAQQFSDYHSELNMSSLELGDSALYFCASSLTGNPGNIQYFGAGTRLSVL.

V usage is TRBV10-3 and J usage is TRBJ1-1; unclear D gene. CDR3 length: 13 residues. Per the germline V gene, CDR1 is ENHRY and CDR2 is SYGVKD. Trimming cost V 5 bases and J 4 bases, with 11 bases left between them. CDR3 bases: TGTGCCATCAGTAGGTGGGAGGGCACTGAAGCTTTCTTT. Residues: CAISRWEGTEAFF.

On this clone itself: Different DNA sequences within this sample yield the same CDR3. The gene calls are TRBV29-1 and TRBJ2-7, with D maybe TRBD2 (6 bases). V shed 6 bases and J shed 0 bases, with 12 bases lying between them. Germline CDR1 reads SQVTM; CDR2 reads ANQGSEA. The CDR3 length is 13 residues. The CDR3 region has the DNA TGCAGCGTGCGGGTGGGGGGCTCCTACGAGCAGTACTTC. As protein: CSVRVGGSYEQYF.

The rearrangement uses TRBV19 and TRBJ1-5, with 12 nucleotides matching TRBD1. The CDR3 is 16 residues long. V dropped 2 bases and J dropped 5; count of bases not matched to a gene: 4. CDR1 is LNHDA, CDR2 SQIVND, per germline (reference sequence). In DNA, the CDR3 is TGTGCCAGTAGTATACCCGGGACAGGGGGCTATCAGCCCCAGCATTTT. Translating gives CASSIPGTGGYQPQHF.

The rearrangement links TRBV29-1 to TRBJ1-1; D is ambiguous. Trimming stripped 5 bases from V and 0 bases from J, with 10 bases between. This CDR3 has 13 amino acids. Germline CDR1 SQVTM, CDR2 ANQGSEA. CDR3 protein: CSVQTRMNTEAFF. DNA for the CDR3: TGCAGCGTTCAGACGAGGATGAACACTGAAGCTTTCTTT. Using reference TRBV29-1 and TRBJ1-1 for the parts outside the CDR3, the full variable domain is SAVISQKPSRDICQRGTSLTIQCQVDSQVTMMFWYRQQPGQSLTLIATANQGSEATYESGFVIDKFPISRPNLTFSTLTVSNMSPEDSSIYLCSVQTRMNTEAFFGQGTRLTVV.

The V gene is TRBV28, the J gene TRBJ2-7, with D perhaps TRBD1 (5 bases). The ends were cut back, 8 bases at V and 6 bases at J, with 11 bases in the middle. In germline, CDR1 is MDHEN, CDR2 SYDVKM. The CDR3 is 11 amino acids. Here the CDR3 reads CASATRVEQYF. The CDR3 DNA follows: TGTGCCAGCGCCACCAGGGTCGAGCAGTACTTC.

The gene calls are TRBV9 and TRBJ2-1; D possibly corresponds to TRBD2 (5 bases). The germline V gene encodes CDR1 SGDLS and CDR2 YYNGEE. The CDR3 is 15 amino acids. Trimming pared 3 bases from V and 5 bases from J, leaving 15 bases between. The CDR3 loop is CASSGGPIKDNEQFF. CDR3 sequence (DNA): TGTGCCAGCAGCGGCGGGCCCATAAAGGACAATGAGCAGTTCTTC.

The rearrangement uses TRBV28 and TRBJ2-4; 8 positions match TRBD2. The CDR3 loop spans 15 amino acids. The germline V gene encodes CDR1 MDHEN and CDR2 SYDVKM. The ends lost 6 bases at V and 6 bases at J; junction bases unmatched: 10. CDR3 region: CASSLPSGRGNIQYF. CDR3 nucleotide sequence: TGTGCCAGCAGCCTACCGAGCGGGAGAGGAAACATTCAGTACTTC.

The rearrangement joins TRBV7-9 to TRBJ2-3, with 8 bases aligning to TRBD2. Germline lookup yields CDR1 SEHNR and CDR2 FQNEAQ (reference sequence). The CDR3 sequence is 16 residues long. Trimming took 1 base from V and 4 from J; bases not matched to a gene: 7. The CDR3 DNA reads as TGTGCCAGCAGCTTAGGAGCGGGAGCCCGGCCAGATACGCAGTATTTT. Residues: CASSLGAGARPDTQYF. Together with reference TRBV7-9 and TRBJ2-3, the CDR3 gives the full variable domain: DTGVSQNPRHKITKRGQNVTFRCDPISEHNRLYWYRQTLGQGPEFLTYFQNEAQLEKSRLLSDRFSAERPKGSFSTLEIQRTEQGDSAMYLCASSLGAGARPDTQYFGPGTRLTVL.

V is TRBV30 and J is TRBJ2-7, with 9 bases identical to TRBD2. The V segment lost 4 bases and the J segment 0 bases; nucleotides outside the gene matches: 22. Germline V gives CDR1 GTSNPN, CDR2 SVGIG (reference sequence). This CDR3 comprises 20 residues. The CDR3 region is CAWTPRGSGRLWSSSYEQYF. CDR3 coding DNA: TGTGCCTGGACCCCTAGAGGGAGCGGGAGGCTCTGGTCAAGCTCCTACGAGCAGTACTTC.

This chain uses TRBV18 with TRBJ2-1, with a possible D match to TRBD2 (6 bases). The CDR3 spans 12 residues. With 2 bases removed from V and 14 bases from J, the gap between germline ends came to 13 bases. From germline, CDR1 is KGHSH and CDR2 LQKENI. The CDR3 spells CASSPKEGIKFF. CDR3 sequence (DNA): TGTGCCAGCTCACCAAAGGAGGGGATAAAGTTCTTC.

The chain carries TRBV7-2 and TRBJ1-6; no clear D. Germline V gives CDR1 SGHTA, CDR2 FQGNSA. Trimming left V 5 bases short and J 0 bases short, with 11 bases between. This CDR3 is built from 16 residues. The CDR3 bases are TGTGCCAGCAGCCGTCAAAGGAGCTCCTATAATTCACCCCTCCACTTT. Translating gives CASSRQRSSYNSPLHF.

In regard to this clone: At one boundary the junction diverges from the germline segment, which might be a read error. Other DNA sequences in the sample encode the same CDR3. This chain uses TRBV19 with TRBJ2-3; 10 nucleotides agree with TRBD1. This CDR3 has 15 amino acids. Germline V lookup: CDR1 LNHDA, CDR2 SQIVND (reference sequence). The CDR3 spells CASSNRDRGTDTQYF. DNA of the CDR3: TGTGCCAGTAGTAACCGGGACAGGGGAACAGATACGCAATATTTT.

The chain has TRBV28 and TRBJ2-7; D might be TRBD1 (5 bases). V dropped 5 bases and J dropped 3 bases, with 8 bases sitting between them. This CDR3 contains 12 residues. CDR1 and CDR2 (germline): MDHEN, SYDVKM. The CDR3 nucleotides read TGTGCCAGCAGTCAAGGGGTCTACGAGCAGTACTTC. It yields the protein CASSQGVYEQYF.

The chain uses TRBV2 and TRBJ1-4; 12 bases align to TRBD1. There are 13 residues in the CDR3. The germline V gene encodes CDR1 SNHLY and CDR2 FYNNEI. Unmatched junction bases numbered 3, after V lost 9 bases and J lost 7 bases. CDR3: CARGQGAFEKLFF. In DNA, the CDR3 is TGTGCCAGGGGACAGGGGGCTTTTGAAAAACTGTTTTTT.

V gene TRBV5-6 combines with J gene TRBJ2-5; D remains ambiguous. There are 15 residues in the CDR3. V lost 3 bases to trimming and J lost 5 bases, with 17 bases between them. Germline CDR1 is SGHDT and CDR2 is YYEEEE. The CDR3 DNA sequence: TGTGCCAGCAGCTCCGCTTTCTCCGTCGGGGAGACCCAGTACTTC. This gives the protein CASSSAFSVGETQYF.